The rows below give T cell receptor beta chains drawn from one sample of a study of identical twins. TCRdb reprocessed the 5' RACE reads with MiXCR, giving one entry per CDR3 protein. The sample records hundreds of thousands of distinct CDR3 sequences, roughly an eighth being singletons. This sample was also put to use in a study of yellow fever vaccine responses in identical twins.

The sample taken for sequencing was CD8+ T cells sorted from blood. These receptors all come from a woman between 18 and 30 years old in good health. Both conserved end residues are part of each CDR3. Fields, in order: clone size, D gene, V gene, J gene, CDR3 DNA, CDR3 protein. D genes are given only for firm matches. Rows may omit the clone size; those that give it use once, few, many or a size class.

clone size: NA
D gene: TRBD2
V gene: TRBV2
J gene: TRBJ2-7
CDR3 DNA: TGTGCCAGCAGTGAACCTAGCGGGAGGCCTTACGAGCAGTACTTC
CDR3 protein: CASSEPSGRPYEQYF

clone size: NA
D gene: NA
V gene: TRBV6-5
J gene: TRBJ2-3
CDR3 DNA: TGTGCCAGCAGTTTTAGGCCGGACCTTGCTCCAGATACGCAGTATTTT
CDR3 protein: CASSFRPDLAPDTQYF

clone size: few
D gene: NA
V gene: TRBV19
J gene: TRBJ2-7
CDR3 DNA: TGTGCCAGTAGTAAGGGACCGACCTACGAGCAGTACTTC
CDR3 protein: CASSKGPTYEQYF

clone size: NA
D gene: TRBD2
V gene: TRBV10-3
J gene: TRBJ2-7
CDR3 DNA: TGTGCCATCAGTGAACGACTAGCGGGAGGGGGGTCCTACGAGCAGTACTTC
CDR3 protein: CAISERLAGGGSYEQYF

clone size: NA
D gene: TRBD1
V gene: TRBV7-9
J gene: TRBJ2-7
CDR3 DNA: TGTGCCAGCAGCTTAGCGGACAGGGGGCTTTACGAGCAGTACTTC
CDR3 protein: CASSLADRGLYEQYF

clone size: NA
D gene: NA
V gene: TRBV10-3
J gene: TRBJ2-1
CDR3 DNA: TGTGCCATCAGTGAGTCGACGGTGCGGGAGCAGTTCTTC
CDR3 protein: CAISESTVREQFF

clone size: many
D gene: TRBD2
V gene: TRBV20-1
J gene: TRBJ2-1
CDR3 DNA: TGCAGTGCGACCGGGACTAGCGCCTACAATGAGCAGTTCTTC
CDR3 protein: CSATGTSAYNEQFF

clone size: NA
D gene: TRBD2
V gene: TRBV9
J gene: TRBJ2-1
CDR3 DNA: TGTGCCAGCAGCGTATATAGCGGGGGGGCCCCCTACAATGAGCAGTTCTTC
CDR3 protein: CASSVYSGGAPYNEQFF

clone size: few
D gene: TRBD2
V gene: TRBV15
J gene: TRBJ2-7
CDR3 DNA: TGTGCCACCAGCTTAGCGGGACCAATGAACGAGCAGTACTTC
CDR3 protein: CATSLAGPMNEQYF

clone size: many
D gene: NA
V gene: TRBV15
J gene: TRBJ2-7
CDR3 DNA: TGTGCCACCAGCAGAGAAACAGGGGGGGTTTACGAGCAGTACTTC
CDR3 protein: CATSRETGGVYEQYF

clone size: few
D gene: TRBD1
V gene: TRBV11-3
J gene: TRBJ2-1
CDR3 DNA: TGTGCCAGCAGCGTACAGGGGCGGGATGAGCAGTTCTTC
CDR3 protein: CASSVQGRDEQFF

clone size: NA
D gene: NA
V gene: TRBV2
J gene: TRBJ2-4
CDR3 DNA: TGTGCCAGCAGGGGGGACAAATCCAGGGACATTCAGTACTTC
CDR3 protein: CASRGDKSRDIQYF

clone size: NA
D gene: NA
V gene: TRBV4-1
J gene: TRBJ2-1
CDR3 DNA: TGCGCCAGCAGCCGCTCAGCCGGGCCCTTAAGTAACAATGAGCAGTTCTTC
CDR3 protein: CASSRSAGPLSNNEQFF

clone size: few
D gene: NA
V gene: TRBV7-8
J gene: TRBJ2-5
CDR3 DNA: TGTGCCAGCAGCTTAGGCGGGCGGCAGCAAGAGACCCAGTACTTC
CDR3 protein: CASSLGGRQQETQYF

clone size: few
D gene: NA
V gene: TRBV11-1
J gene: TRBJ2-7
CDR3 DNA: TGTGCCAGCAGCTTGGGGGACACCTCCTACGAGCAGTACTTC
CDR3 protein: CASSLGDTSYEQYF

clone size: many
D gene: NA
V gene: TRBV29-1
J gene: TRBJ2-2
CDR3 DNA: TGCAGCGTTGAAGCTGGGGGGCCCAACACCGGGGAGCTGTTTTTT
CDR3 protein: CSVEAGGPNTGELFF

clone size: NA
D gene: NA
V gene: TRBV7-8
J gene: TRBJ2-5
CDR3 DNA: TGTGCCAGCAGCCCCTCCCGCTGGTTGCAAGAGACCCAGTACTTC
CDR3 protein: CASSPSRWLQETQYF

clone size: many
D gene: TRBD2
V gene: TRBV28
J gene: TRBJ2-1
CDR3 DNA: TGTGCCAGCAGTTTGGTCCTAGCGGGAGGCTACAATGAGCAGTTCTTC
CDR3 protein: CASSLVLAGGYNEQFF

clone size: NA
D gene: TRBD2
V gene: TRBV7-9
J gene: TRBJ2-3
CDR3 DNA: TGTGCCAGCAGCAGTACTAGGACTAGCGGGAGCACAGATACGCAGTATTTT
CDR3 protein: CASSSTRTSGSTDTQYF

clone size: NA
D gene: TRBD2
V gene: TRBV15
J gene: TRBJ2-5
CDR3 DNA: TGTGCCACCAGCAGTGGGACTAGCGGGAGTGAGACCCAGTACTTC
CDR3 protein: CATSSGTSGSETQYF

clone size: NA
D gene: NA
V gene: TRBV7-9
J gene: TRBJ1-1
CDR3 DNA: TGTGCCAGCAGCTTAGGGTTTGGAGCACAGGGAACTGAAGCTTTCTTT
CDR3 protein: CASSLGFGAQGTEAFF

clone size: few
D gene: NA
V gene: TRBV19
J gene: TRBJ1-5
CDR3 DNA: TGTGCCAGTCGAGGGGACGGCGCCAATCAGCCCCAGCATTTT
CDR3 protein: CASRGDGANQPQHF

clone size: many
D gene: TRBD2
V gene: TRBV29-1
J gene: TRBJ2-7
CDR3 DNA: TGCAGCGTTGTGGCTAGCGGCTCCTACGAGCAGTACTTC
CDR3 protein: CSVVASGSYEQYF

clone size: few
D gene: NA
V gene: TRBV7-8
J gene: TRBJ2-1
CDR3 DNA: TGTGCCAGCAGCGCCGGGACCAATAGCGATGAGCAGTTCTTC
CDR3 protein: CASSAGTNSDEQFF

clone size: NA
D gene: NA
V gene: TRBV3-1
J gene: TRBJ1-5
CDR3 DNA: TGTGCCAGCAGCCAACGGTCAGGAGGCAATCAGCCCCAGCATTTT
CDR3 protein: CASSQRSGGNQPQHF

clone size: NA
D gene: NA
V gene: TRBV11-3
J gene: TRBJ2-5
CDR3 DNA: TGTGCCAGCAGCTTAGTTGTTGGGCAAGAGACCCAGTACTTC
CDR3 protein: CASSLVVGQETQYF

clone size: NA
D gene: NA
V gene: TRBV9
J gene: TRBJ2-3
CDR3 DNA: TGTGCCAGCAGCGGAGTAGATACGCAGTATTTT
CDR3 protein: CASSGVDTQYF

clone size: few
D gene: NA
V gene: TRBV11-2
J gene: TRBJ2-3
CDR3 DNA: TGTGCCAGCAGCTTAGATCTAGTAGATACGCAGTATTTT
CDR3 protein: CASSLDLVDTQYF

clone size: few
D gene: NA
V gene: TRBV28
J gene: TRBJ2-2
CDR3 DNA: TGTGCCAGCAGTCTGGACATTTACACCGGGGAGCTGTTTTTT
CDR3 protein: CASSLDIYTGELFF

clone size: many
D gene: TRBD2
V gene: TRBV29-1
J gene: TRBJ2-1
CDR3 DNA: TGCAGCGTTGACACGGGGACTAGCGCCTACAATGAGCAGTTCTTC
CDR3 protein: CSVDTGTSAYNEQFF

clone size: many
D gene: NA
V gene: TRBV29-1
J gene: TRBJ1-2
CDR3 DNA: TGCAGCGTACCATCCAGGGTCGAGGCTAACTATGGCTACACCTTC
CDR3 protein: CSVPSRVEANYGYTF

clone size: NA
D gene: TRBD2
V gene: TRBV15
J gene: TRBJ2-3
CDR3 DNA: TGTGCCACCAGCAGAGATCGGGGGGGAGGGATCACAGATACGCAGTATTTT
CDR3 protein: CATSRDRGGGITDTQYF

clone size: NA
D gene: NA
V gene: TRBV4-1
J gene: TRBJ1-1
CDR3 DNA: TGCGCCAGCAGCCAAGGGCCCGGCGGCGCTTTCTTT
CDR3 protein: CASSQGPGGAFF

clone size: many
D gene: NA
V gene: TRBV28
J gene: TRBJ1-5
CDR3 DNA: TGTGCCAGCAGTTCCGAGAATCAGCCCCAGCATTTT
CDR3 protein: CASSSENQPQHF

clone size: few
D gene: NA
V gene: TRBV10-2
J gene: TRBJ2-5
CDR3 DNA: TGCGCCAGCAGTGATAAGGCGGGGAGGAGGATTGTGGAGACCCAGTACTTC
CDR3 protein: CASSDKAGRRIVETQYF

clone size: few
D gene: TRBD2
V gene: TRBV20-1
J gene: TRBJ2-5
CDR3 DNA: TGCAGTGCAAATACCGGACTAGCGGGAGGAAGGACCCAGTACTTC
CDR3 protein: CSANTGLAGGRTQYF